This TCR beta chain was sequenced during a study of T cells in Graves' hyperthyroidism and ophthalmopathy. TCR beta CDR3 sequences were amplified from RNA transcripts. Initially, a first-round RT-PCR of the TCR CDR3 employed the HTBI primer set. TCRdb reanalysed the multiplex PCR reads using MiXCR and keeps one entry per CDR3 protein. This sample has some 550,000 distinct CDR3 sequences, with about 20% found just once. For this clonotype: This may be a read error: a much more frequent sequence differs by one nucleotide. Because the CDR3 is missing its conserved closing phenylalanine or tryptophan, this is likely a read error.

Trimming removed 6 bases at V and 5 bases at J, with 12 bases between. Germline V lookup: CDR1 KGHDR, CDR2 SFDVKD. The CDR3 sequence is 13 residues long. The gene calls are TRBV24-1 and TRBJ1-1, with unresolved D. This TCR came from a man between 18 and 29 years old with Graves' hyperthyroidism. Sequencing input: blood. The CDR3 reads CATSPGSGTEAFV. DNA for the CDR3: TGTGCCACCAGTCCCGGATCGGGGACTGAAGCTTTCGTT.